The 25 T cell receptor beta chains below were found in one sample sequenced in a study of tumor and adjacent non-tumor tissue in lung cancer. A modified ARM-PCR protocol with three rounds of nested PCR amplified TCRbeta. From the multiplex PCR reads, TCRdb called clonotypes with MiXCR, one entry per CDR3 protein. The data show approximately 79,000 distinct CDR3 sequences, less than 85% seen once. RNA was extracted from bulk tissue without any cell sorting. More than 3 cm separated this lung sample from the edge of the tumor. The specimen sequenced was distant non-tumor lung tissue. The receptor set was obtained from a man between 70 and 80 years old with non-small cell lung cancer.

For this clonotype: At one end, the junction sequence differs from germline, possibly due to a read error. The chain combines TRBV11-2 with TRBJ2-5, with a tentative D call TRBD2 (5 bases). The CDR3 is 15 residues long. The V gene's germline CDR1 is SGHAT and CDR2 FQNNGV. The CDR3 loop is CASSPGTLGQETLYF. DNA for the CDR3: TGTGCCAGCAGCCCGGGAACACTTGGGCAAGAGACCCTGTACTTC.

This clonotype occurred once. The J gene is TRBJ2-5, the V gene TRBV29-1; tentatively, D is TRBD1 (6 bases). V lost 6 bases, J lost 3 bases, and 14 bases lay in between. This CDR3 is 13 amino acids long. CDR1 and CDR2 (germline): SQVTM, ANQGSEA. The chain's CDR3 is CSVGQGFKETQYF. The CDR3 DNA reads TGCAGCGTCGGGCAGGGGTTCAAAGAGACCCAGTACTTC.

The chain joins TRBV11-3 to TRBJ2-1; 12 nucleotides match TRBD2. Unmatched junction bases numbered 8, after V lost 5 bases and J lost 9 bases. Germline CDR1 is SGHNT and CDR2 is YENEEA. The CDR3 has 15 amino acids. The CDR3 nucleotides are TGTGCCAGCAGCCAAGGACTAGCGGGAATGGGTGAGCAGTTCTTC. Translating it yields CASSQGLAGMGEQFF.

This clonotype was counted once. A read error may explain this, as a much larger clone is one base away. V and J are TRBV6-6 and TRBJ1-2; 11 positions match TRBD1. V was pared by 11 bases and J by 4 bases, with 9 bases of the junction left unmatched. The CDR3 has 14 amino acids. Germline V gene lookup returns CDR1 MNHNY and CDR2 SVGAGI (reference sequence). The CDR3 sequence is CARTPDRGLYGYTF. The CDR3, as DNA: TGTGCCCGCACCCCGGACAGGGGGCTCTATGGCTACACCTTC.

The chain is built from TRBV12-3 or TRBV12-4 and TRBJ2-1; D gene unclear. The CDR3 spans 15 residues. V gave up 7 bases and J gave up 1 base, with 14 bases separating them. The chain's CDR3 is CASNPNWYSYNEQFF. In DNA form, the CDR3 reads TGTGCCAGCAACCCAAACTGGTATTCCTACAATGAGCAGTTCTTC.

Details on this clonotype: The junction does not match germline at one end; this may be a read error. The J gene is TRBJ1-1, the V gene TRBV4-1; D gene unclear. The CDR3 loop spans 13 amino acids. Germline CDR1 MGHRA, CDR2 YSYEKL. The CDR3 DNA is TGCGCCGGCAGCACCCAGAGTGGCACTGAAGCTTTCTTT. Amino acid sequence: CAGSTQSGTEAFF.

A word on this clonotype: The junction and the germline gene differ at one end; a read error may be behind it. The V call is TRBV5-1, the J call TRBJ2-1; D might be TRBD1 (6 bases). Germline values: CDR1 SGHRS, CDR2 YFSETQ. This CDR3 contains 12 residues. The CDR3 region has the DNA TGCGCCGGCAGCTTCGACAGGTCCAAGCTGTTCTTC. Protein product: CAGSFDRSKLFF.

This clonotype was detected only once. One end of the junction is discordant with germline, which a read error may explain. The chain links TRBV4-3 to TRBJ2-3, with D perhaps matching TRBD1 (5 bases). This CDR3 region has 17 residues. Per germline, CDR1 LGHNA and CDR2 YSLEER. CDR3 in DNA: TGCGCCAGCAGCCAAGATGGGCCTAGGGGAAGAACAGATATGCAGTATTTT. Translating it yields CASSQDGPRGRTDMQYF.

In regard to this clonotype: The junction departs from the called germline gene at one end, perhaps through a read error. The chain carries TRBV6-2 or TRBV6-3 and TRBJ1-2; D is uncertain. The CDR3 contains 11 residues. Germline V lookup: CDR1 MNHEY, CDR2 SVGEGT. In DNA, the CDR3 is TGTGCCAGCAGTCTCTCATATGGCTTCATCTTC. Protein product: CASSLSYGFIF.

A word on this clonotype: With a much larger clone just one base away, this may be a read error. V gene TRBV6-5 combines with J gene TRBJ1-2, with 7 nucleotides matching TRBD1. The CDR3 consists of 14 residues. Germline assignment: CDR1 MNHEY and CDR2 SVGAGI. CDR3 sequence (DNA): TGTGCCAGCAGAGAGGGGGCGCAGGACTATGACTACACCTTC. This sequence encodes CASREGAQDYDYTF.

The gene calls are TRBV19 and TRBJ2-1; 7 positions agree with TRBD1. After removal of 7 bases from V and 5 bases from J, the junction contained 11 bases not matched to a gene. The germline V gene encodes CDR1 LNHDA and CDR2 SQIVND (reference sequence). The CDR3 is made up of 15 amino acids. Written as DNA, the CDR3 is TGTGCCAGTATTACCCCCGGGACAGTCCACAATGAGCAGTTCTTC. It is translated as CASITPGTVHNEQFF.

With regard to this clonotype: Just one base apart from a much larger clone, this may be a read error. The V and J genes are TRBV14 and TRBJ1-1; D is unresolved. V lost 1 base and J 7 bases, leaving 10 bases between the germline ends. CDR1 and CDR2 from the germline V gene are SGHDN and FVKESK. This CDR3 is 13 amino acids long. In nucleotides, the CDR3 is TGTGCCAGCAGCCAAGTAGGACGAAGTGAAGCTTTCTTT. Its translation is CASSQVGRSEAFF.

About this clonotype itself: Possible read error: a much larger clone is one base away. J is TRBJ1-3 and V is TRBV10-3; no definite D call. The germline gives CDR1 ENHRY, CDR2 SYGVKD. V lost 4 bases, J lost 2 bases, and 9 bases lay in between. The CDR3 is 14 residues long. The CDR3 protein is CAISGSVTGNTIYF. CDR3 sequence (DNA): TGTGCCATCAGTGGTTCAGTCACTGGAAACACCATATATTTT.

About this clonotype itself: The junction departs from the called germline gene at one end, perhaps through a read error. The gene calls are TRBV11-2 and TRBJ1-1; D might be TRBD1 (6 bases). Per the germline V gene, CDR1 is SGHAT and CDR2 is FQNNGV. The CDR3 is 15 residues long. CDR3 nucleotides: TGTGCTAGCAGCTCGGGGGGGGCGGGGTACATTGAAGCTTTCTTT. This codes for CASSSGGAGYIEAFF.

The chain links TRBV4-1 to TRBJ2-2, with D hard to call. With 1 base removed from V and 16 bases from J, the gap between germline ends came to 10 bases. The CDR3 loop spans 11 amino acids. Germline V gives CDR1 MGHRA, CDR2 YSYEKL. Here the CDR3 reads CASSQGWEQFF. The CDR3 bases are TGCGCCAGCAGCCAAGGCTGGGAACAGTTTTTT.

As regards this clonotype: This CDR3 is missing its conserved last phenylalanine or tryptophan, likely due to a read error. The chain carries TRBV12-3 or TRBV12-4 and TRBJ1-2, with TRBD1 matching 7 bases. This CDR3 contains 14 residues. V lost 6 bases and J lost 5; bases outside the gene matches: 9. This CDR3 reads CASRAGTEKYGYTC. DNA of the CDR3: TGTGCCAGCAGGGCCGGGACAGAGAAATATGGCTACACCTGC.

This clonotype occurred many times. Relative to the germline gene, one junction end is altered; a read error may explain this. The V gene is TRBV11-3, the J gene TRBJ1-1; D not certain. This CDR3 has 13 residues. CDR1 and CDR2 from the germline V gene are SGHNT and YENEEA. This CDR3 reads CASSPPAKNEAFF. CDR3 bases: TGTGCAAGCAGCCCCCCGGCGAAAAATGAAGCTTTCTTT.

About this clonotype itself: An end of the junction differs from the germline gene, which may be a read error. J is TRBJ2-3 and V is TRBV10-3, with 13 bases fitting TRBD2. The germline V gene encodes CDR1 ENHRY and CDR2 SYGVKD. This CDR3 region has 16 residues. The CDR3: CAISDTSGRDIDTQFF. CDR3 in DNA: TGTGCCATCAGTGATACTAGCGGGAGGGACATAGATACGCAGTTTTTT.

This clonotype was observed at least ten times. J is TRBJ2-2 and V is TRBV5-1; D perhaps matches TRBD1 (6 bases). There are 16 residues in the CDR3. Germline values: CDR1 SGHRS, CDR2 YFSETQ. V was cut by 1 base and J by 3 bases, with 13 bases left in between. The CDR3 protein is CASSLHPTGDTGELFF. The CDR3 bases are TGCGCCAGCAGCTTGCACCCGACAGGAGACACCGGGGAGCTGTTTTTT.

Worth noting for this clonotype: This could be a read error, since a much larger clone is one nucleotide away. The rearrangement links TRBV6-5 to TRBJ1-3; 7 bases match TRBD1. The J segment lost 0 bases and the V segment lost 8 bases, leaving 7 bases of the junction unmatched. There are 15 residues in the CDR3. Germline V gene lookup returns CDR1 MNHEY and CDR2 SVGAGI. The CDR3 reads CASQGTAFSGNTIYF. The CDR3 nucleotides are TGTGCCAGCCAAGGGACAGCCTTCTCTGGAAACACCATATATTTT.

Comments on this clonotype: This may be a read error: a much more frequent sequence differs by one nucleotide. The chain joins TRBV28 to TRBJ2-3; 8 bases fit TRBD2. The germline V gene has CDR1 MDHEN and CDR2 SYDVKM. This CDR3 comprises 16 residues. The CDR3 reads CVSRRAKGLGTDTQYF. The DNA of the CDR3 is TGTGTCAGCAGGCGTGCGAAGGGACTAGGCACAGATACGCAGTATTTT.

A note on this clonotype: A read error may account for a junction end that differs from germline. The chain links TRBV6-5 to TRBJ1-2, with 9 bases fitting TRBD1. Germline-derived CDR1 and CDR2 are MNHEY and SVGAGI. The CDR3 is 14 residues long. CDR3 in amino acids: CVSSSGQGMRDYTF. The CDR3 region has the DNA TGTGTCAGCAGTAGTGGACAGGGGATGAGAGACTACACCTTC.

This clonotype has just a few counts. This may be a read error: a much more frequent sequence differs by one nucleotide. J is TRBJ1-6 and V is TRBV6-5; a weak D match, TRBD1 (5 bases). CDR3 size: 13 residues. CDR1 and CDR2 from the germline V gene are MNHEY and SVGAGI. CDR3 coding DNA: TGTGCCAGCAGTGACAGATTAAATTCACCCCTCCAGTTT. Amino acid sequence: CASSDRLNSPLQF.

The chain couples TRBV6-1 to TRBJ2-7; D not certain. Germline values: CDR1 MNHNS, CDR2 SASEGT. The CDR3 spans 13 residues. Trimming stripped 8 bases from V and 0 bases from J, with 11 bases between. Here the CDR3 reads CASCQQFSYEQYF. For the CDR3, the DNA is TGTGCCAGCTGTCAACAGTTCTCCTACGAGCAGTACTTC.

On this clonotype: An end of the junction does not agree with germline; a read error may underlie this. The rearrangement uses TRBV29-1 and TRBJ2-3, with 8 bases matching TRBD2. CDR1 SQVTM and CDR2 ANQGSEA come from the germline V gene. The CDR3 contains 16 residues. This CDR3 is CSVAGTSGGSTVTQYF. The CDR3 DNA follows: TGCAGCGTAGCCGGGACTAGTGGGGGTAGCACAGTTACGCAGTATTTT.